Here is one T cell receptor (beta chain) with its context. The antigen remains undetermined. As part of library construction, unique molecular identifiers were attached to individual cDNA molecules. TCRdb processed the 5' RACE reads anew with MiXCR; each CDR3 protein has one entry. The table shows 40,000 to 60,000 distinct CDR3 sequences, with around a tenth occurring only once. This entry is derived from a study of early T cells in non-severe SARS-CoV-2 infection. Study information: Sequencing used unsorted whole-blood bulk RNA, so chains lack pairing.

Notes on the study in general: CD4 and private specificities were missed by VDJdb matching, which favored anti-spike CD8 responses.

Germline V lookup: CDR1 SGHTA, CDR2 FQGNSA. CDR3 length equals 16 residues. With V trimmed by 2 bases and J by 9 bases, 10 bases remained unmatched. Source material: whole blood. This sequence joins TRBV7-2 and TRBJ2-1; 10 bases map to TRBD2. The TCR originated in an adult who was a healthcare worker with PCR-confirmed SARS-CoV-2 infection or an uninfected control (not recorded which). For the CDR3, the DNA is TGTGCCAGCAGCTTAAGCCCAGCGGGAGGGGGGAGTGAGCAGTTCTTC. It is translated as CASSLSPAGGGSEQFF.